This record concerns one T cell receptor (beta chain) sequence. This entry belongs to a study of siplizumab effects on memory and regulatory T cells. Germline-derived CDR1 and CDR2 are WSHSY and SAAADI. V lost 4 bases and J 0 bases, leaving 10 bases between the germline ends. CDR3 length: 15 residues. TCRdb keeps only in-frame clones here, not all; method: immunoSEQ multiplex PCR. Of fewer than 60,000 clones listed, nearly 95% are singletons. Material for sequencing was CD8+ T cells sorted from blood. The TCR originated in a human donor in good health. The V call is TRBV10-2, the J call TRBJ2-1, with D tentatively TRBD2 (6 bases). CDR3 sequence: CASSVLGSSYNEQFF. CDR3 nucleotide sequence: TGCGCCAGCAGTGTTCTCGGGAGCTCCTACAATGAGCAGTTCTTC.